Listed below are T cell receptor beta chains from one sample, sequenced in a study of blood T cell repertoires in COVID-19. Data came from immunoSEQ multiplex PCR; TCRdb stores just in-frame clones and leaves some out. The top ten hold roughly 4% of the sample, which has 250,000 or so clones, around 90% seen once. Material for sequencing was PBMCs or T cells enriched from blood (not recorded which). The receptors were gathered from a woman in her 30s with acute COVID-19. CDR3s include the opening cysteine and the closing phenylalanine or tryptophan. The D gene is left open where the match is weak. Part of the rows lack a size; the others show once, few, many or a class for expanded clones.

clone size: -; J gene: TRBJ1-3; V gene: TRBV25-1; D gene: -; CDR3 protein: CASSSEGDTIYF; CDR3 DNA: TGTGCCAGCAGTTCAGAAGGAGACACCATATATTTT
clone size: -; J gene: TRBJ2-1; V gene: TRBV4-2; D gene: TRBD1; CDR3 protein: CASGSTGTASSYNEQFF; CDR3 DNA: TGTGCCAGCGGGAGTACCGGGACAGCGAGCTCCTACAATGAGCAGTTCTTC
clone size: once; J gene: TRBJ1-4; V gene: TRBV18; D gene: -; CDR3 protein: CASSPPSAGRGEKLFF; CDR3 DNA: TGTGCCAGCTCACCGCCGTCTGCCGGCAGGGGCGAAAAACTGTTTTTT
clone size: -; J gene: TRBJ2-1; V gene: TRBV10-2; D gene: -; CDR3 protein: CASSVDISSYNEQFF; CDR3 DNA: TGCGCCAGCAGTGTTGACATAAGCTCCTACAATGAGCAGTTCTTC
clone size: -; J gene: TRBJ2-5; V gene: TRBV23-1; D gene: -; CDR3 protein: CASPLTGQPQETQYF; CDR3 DNA: TGCGCCAGTCCTTTGACTGGACAGCCCCAAGAGACCCAGTACTTC
clone size: -; J gene: TRBJ2-7; V gene: TRBV4-2; D gene: TRBD1; CDR3 protein: CASSQATGLYEQYF; CDR3 DNA: TGTGCCAGCAGCCAAGCGACAGGGCTCTACGAGCAGTACTTC
clone size: -; J gene: TRBJ1-5; V gene: TRBV28; D gene: TRBD1; CDR3 protein: CASSLTGGGQPQHF; CDR3 DNA: TGTGCCAGCAGTCTGACAGGGGGAGGACAGCCCCAGCATTTT
clone size: -; J gene: TRBJ1-5; V gene: TRBV21-1; D gene: -; CDR3 protein: CASSNQIPRGDRGVKRQPQHF; CDR3 DNA: TGTGCCAGCAGCAATCAGATCCCTAGGGGGGACAGGGGAGTAAAGCGTCAGCCCCAGCATTTT
clone size: -; J gene: TRBJ1-1; V gene: TRBV5-1; D gene: -; CDR3 protein: CASSSLQGLTEAFF; CDR3 DNA: TGCGCCAGCAGCTCCCTACAGGGACTAACTGAAGCTTTCTTT
clone size: -; J gene: TRBJ2-3; V gene: TRBV27; D gene: TRBD2; CDR3 protein: CASSLWTSGGTDTQYF; CDR3 DNA: TGTGCCAGCAGTTTATGGACTAGCGGGGGCACAGATACGCAGTATTTT
clone size: -; J gene: TRBJ2-7; V gene: TRBV19; D gene: -; CDR3 protein: CASSIDMASSYEQYF; CDR3 DNA: TGTGCCAGTAGTATAGATATGGCCAGCTCCTACGAGCAGTACTTC
clone size: -; J gene: TRBJ2-7; V gene: TRBV28; D gene: TRBD1; CDR3 protein: CASSMRQGRQYF; CDR3 DNA: TGTGCCAGCAGTATGAGACAGGGAAGACAGTACTTC
clone size: -; J gene: TRBJ1-4; V gene: TRBV7-9; D gene: -; CDR3 protein: CASSLGQVNEKLFF; CDR3 DNA: TGTGCCAGCAGCTTAGGTCAGGTTAATGAAAAACTGTTTTTT
clone size: -; J gene: TRBJ1-3; V gene: TRBV7-9; D gene: -; CDR3 protein: CASSTKGLYSGNTIYF; CDR3 DNA: TGTGCCAGCAGCACCAAAGGACTATACTCTGGAAACACCATATATTTT
clone size: -; J gene: TRBJ2-5; V gene: TRBV14; D gene: TRBD1; CDR3 protein: CASRATGEETQYF; CDR3 DNA: TGTGCCAGCAGGGCGACAGGGGAAGAGACCCAGTACTTC
clone size: -; J gene: TRBJ2-1; V gene: TRBV5-4; D gene: -; CDR3 protein: CASSLVSGNEQFF; CDR3 DNA: TGTGCCAGCAGCTTGGTCTCGGGTAATGAGCAGTTCTTC
clone size: -; J gene: TRBJ2-1; V gene: TRBV19; D gene: TRBD2; CDR3 protein: CASRPDGRVEQFF; CDR3 DNA: TGTGCCAGTAGGCCCGACGGGAGGGTTGAGCAGTTCTTC
clone size: -; J gene: TRBJ1-2; V gene: TRBV9; D gene: TRBD1; CDR3 protein: CASSVGGQGGYTF; CDR3 DNA: TGTGCCAGCAGCGTAGGGGGACAGGGAGGCTACACCTTC
clone size: -; J gene: TRBJ2-3; V gene: TRBV18; D gene: -; CDR3 protein: CASSPASTDTQYF; CDR3 DNA: TGTGCCAGCTCACCTGCGAGCACAGATACGCAGTATTTT
clone size: -; J gene: TRBJ2-7; V gene: TRBV19; D gene: TRBD1; CDR3 protein: CASSPKGQGIHEQYF; CDR3 DNA: TGTGCCAGTAGTCCTAAGGGACAGGGAATCCACGAGCAGTACTTC
clone size: -; J gene: TRBJ2-7; V gene: TRBV6-2/TRBV6-3; D gene: TRBD2; CDR3 protein: CASSYSGSGNEQYF; CDR3 DNA: TGTGCCAGCAGTTATAGCGGGAGCGGGAACGAGCAGTACTTC
clone size: -; J gene: TRBJ2-3; V gene: TRBV7-3; D gene: TRBD2; CDR3 protein: CASSPGLASRDTQYF; CDR3 DNA: TGTGCCAGCAGCCCGGGACTAGCGTCCAGAGATACGCAGTATTTT